These 13 T cell receptor beta chains share one sample of origin, sequenced in a study of T-cell memory formation after mild COVID-19. TCRdb re-called the 5' RACE reads with MiXCR, one entry per CDR3 protein. The sample holds some 5,700 distinct CDR3 sequences, 20% to 25% seen once. Sequenced sample: PBMCs or a T cell subset sorted from them (not recorded which). These receptors were taken from an adult woman who had mild COVID-19 (a few samples of this study predate the infection). Cell type and time point are not known.

This clonotype was seen ten or more times. This chain links TRBV6-6 with TRBJ1-2; possibly TRBD1 for D (5 bases). Trimming shortened V by 7 bases and J by 8 bases, and 26 bases separated the two germline ends. The CDR3 extends over 16 amino acids. Germline V gives CDR1 MNHNY, CDR2 SVGAGI (reference sequence). CDR3 nucleotide sequence: TGTGCCAGCACCGATGACAGCCTTCTCTACCCAGAGGGCTACACCTTC. Amino acids: CASTDDSLLYPEGYTF.

Ten or more counts support this clonotype. This rearrangement joins TRBV27 to TRBJ2-2, with TRBD2 identical over 7 bases. CDR1 is MNHEY and CDR2 is SMNVEV in the germline V gene (reference sequence). After removal of 5 bases from V and 3 bases from J, the junction contained 12 bases not matched to a gene. The CDR3 contains 17 residues. The CDR3 nucleotides are TGTGCCAGCAGTGGAACGGGCGGGAGTCTTTACACCGGGGAGCTGTTTTTT. Translation gives CASSGTGGSLYTGELFF.

This clonotype was recorded many times. This chain joins TRBV20-1 and TRBJ1-5; perhaps TRBD1 as D (5 bases). Germline loops: CDR1 DFQATT, CDR2 SNEGSKA (reference sequence). Trimming removed 0 bases at V and 2 bases at J, with 5 bases between. The CDR3 contains 13 residues. DNA of the CDR3: TGCAGTGCTAGAGAAGGGGGCAATCAGCCCCAGCATTTT. This translates into CSAREGGNQPQHF.

By its share, this clonotype is medium-sized. The V call is TRBV5-1, the J call TRBJ1-1; D remains unclear. There are 13 residues in the CDR3. Trimming took 4 bases from V and 4 from J, leaving 11 bases between them. The germline V gene encodes CDR1 SGHRS and CDR2 YFSETQ. CDR3 sequence (DNA): TGCGCCAGCAGCCTGGGTGGTCTCACTGAAGCTTTCTTT. Protein sequence: CASSLGGLTEAFF.

Many counts were recorded for this clonotype. V is TRBV7-8 and J is TRBJ1-1, with D hard to call. This CDR3 is 16 amino acids long. Trimming shortened V by 4 bases and J by 2 bases, and 17 bases separated the two germline ends. CDR1 is SGHVS and CDR2 is FQNEAQ in the germline V gene. This CDR3 reads CASSSDIGNINTEAFF. DNA of the CDR3: TGTGCCAGCAGCTCTGATATCGGAAATATAAACACTGAAGCTTTCTTT.

This clonotype was seen many times. The rearrangement links TRBV6-5 to TRBJ2-7, with D perhaps matching TRBD1 (5 bases). The CDR3 is 13 residues long. Trimming took off 2 bases at V and 5 bases at J, with 10 bases between the two ends. The germline CDR1 and CDR2 sequences are MNHEY and SVGAGI. CDR3 residues: CASSYARADEQYF. CDR3 bases: TGTGCCAGCAGTTACGCCAGGGCGGACGAGCAGTACTTC.

This clonotype was counted at least ten times. The gene calls are TRBV12-3 or TRBV12-4 and TRBJ1-6; unclear D gene. The ends were cut back, 5 bases at V and 2 bases at J, with 7 bases in the middle. This CDR3 contains 14 residues. The CDR3 is CASSELAYNSPLHF. As DNA, the CDR3 is TGTGCCAGCAGTGAGTTAGCCTATAATTCACCCCTCCACTTT.

This clonotype was counted at least ten times. The chain has TRBV5-4 and TRBJ2-1; TRBD2 matches at 11 bases. Trimming cost V 5 bases and J 7 bases; bases outside gene matches: 8. CDR1 is SGHNT, CDR2 YYREEE, per germline (reference sequence). The CDR3 is 15 residues long. The CDR3 is CASRITSGGPNEQFF. In nucleotides, the CDR3 is TGTGCCAGCAGAATAACTAGCGGGGGCCCAAATGAGCAGTTCTTC. The complete variable domain, with remaining parts taken from reference TRBV5-4 and TRBJ2-1, reads ETGVTQSPTHLIKTRGQQVTLRCSSQSGHNTVSWYQQALGQGPQFIFQYYREEENGRGNFPPRFSGLQFPNYSSELNVNALELDDSALYLCASRITSGGPNEQFFGPGTRLTVL.

This clonotype came up many times. This chain connects TRBV6-5 to TRBJ2-1; D might be TRBD2 (5 bases). Trimming took 4 bases from V and 3 from J, leaving 10 bases between them. The CDR3 consists of 14 residues. CDR1 is MNHEY, CDR2 SVGAGI, per germline. CDR3 protein: CASSFGAGYNEQFF. The DNA of the CDR3 is TGTGCCAGCAGTTTCGGTGCGGGCTACAATGAGCAGTTCTTC.

The table lists this clonotype with many counts. V and J are TRBV5-1 and TRBJ1-4; TRBD1 might be the D (6 bases). This CDR3 has 18 amino acids. Trimming pared 5 bases from V and 0 bases from J, leaving 20 bases between. Germline-derived CDR1 and CDR2 are SGHRS and YFSETQ. The DNA for the CDR3 is TGCGCCAGCAGAAATGGAGACAGGAGCCTGACAACTAATGAAAAACTGTTTTTT. Translation: CASRNGDRSLTTNEKLFF.

By share, this clonotype counts as medium-sized (0.01 to 0.1%). The genes are TRBV27 and TRBJ2-3, with 11 bases aligning to TRBD2. The CDR3 is 16 residues long. CDR1 is MNHEY, CDR2 SMNVEV, per germline (reference sequence). The V and J ends lost 6 bases and 5 bases, in that order; junction bases with no gene match: 10. The CDR3 here is CASRPRLAGFRDTQYF. The CDR3 bases are TGTGCCAGCAGACCCAGACTAGCGGGATTCAGAGATACGCAGTATTTT.

Points on this clonotype: The junction and the germline gene differ at one end; a read error may be behind it. The V and J genes are TRBV19 and TRBJ2-1; D is unclear. This CDR3 spans 15 amino acids. Looked up from germline, CDR1 is LNHDA and CDR2 is SQIVND (reference sequence). CDR3: CASSPHTGSYNEQLF. CDR3 DNA sequence: TGTGCCAGTAGTCCGCACACCGGCTCCTACAATGAGCAGTTATTC.

The table lists this clonotype with many counts. The V gene is TRBV27, the J gene TRBJ2-7; D uncertain. This CDR3 comprises 13 residues. CDR1 MNHEY and CDR2 SMNVEV come from the germline V gene (reference sequence). V lost 6 bases and J 1 base, leaving 10 bases between the germline ends. The CDR3 protein is CASRMTGSYEQYF. CDR3 coding DNA: TGTGCCAGCAGGATGACGGGTTCCTACGAGCAGTACTTC.